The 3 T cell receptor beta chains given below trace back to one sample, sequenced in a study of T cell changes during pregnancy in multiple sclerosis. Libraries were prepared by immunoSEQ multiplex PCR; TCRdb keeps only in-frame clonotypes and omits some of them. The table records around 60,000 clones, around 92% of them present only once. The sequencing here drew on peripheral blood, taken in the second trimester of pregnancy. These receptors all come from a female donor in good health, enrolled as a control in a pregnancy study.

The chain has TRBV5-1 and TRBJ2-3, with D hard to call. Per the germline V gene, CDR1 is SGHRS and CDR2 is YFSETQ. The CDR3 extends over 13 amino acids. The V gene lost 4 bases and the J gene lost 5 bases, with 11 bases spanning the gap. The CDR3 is CASSANPVDTQYF. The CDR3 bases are TGCGCCAGCAGCGCGAATCCGGTAGATACGCAGTATTTT.

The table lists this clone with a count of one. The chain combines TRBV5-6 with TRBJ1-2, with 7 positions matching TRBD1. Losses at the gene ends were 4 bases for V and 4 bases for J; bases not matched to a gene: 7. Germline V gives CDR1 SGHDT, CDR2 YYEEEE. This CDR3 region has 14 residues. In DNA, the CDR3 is TGTGCCAGCAGCCCAATGGGACAGTTCTATGGCTACACCTTC. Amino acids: CASSPMGQFYGYTF.

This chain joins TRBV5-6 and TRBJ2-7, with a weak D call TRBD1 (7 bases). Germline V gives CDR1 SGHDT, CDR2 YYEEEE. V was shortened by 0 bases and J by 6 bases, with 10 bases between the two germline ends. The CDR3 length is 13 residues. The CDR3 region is CASSLGRGVEQYF. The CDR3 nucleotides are TGTGCCAGCAGCTTGGGCAGGGGGGTCGAGCAGTACTTC.